Shown below are 26 T cell receptor beta chains from a single sample sequenced in a study of blood T cell repertoires in COVID-19. The method was immunoSEQ multiplex PCR; TCRdb's version includes in-frame clones alone and lacks a portion of them. The data hold around 280,000 clones, with almost 90% observed a single time. The sequenced sample was peripheral blood. The receptors derive from a woman younger than 45 with COVID-19, enrolled during active disease.

This chain joins TRBV2 and TRBJ2-1; D remains ambiguous. The CDR3 runs 13 residues. The germline V gene has CDR1 SNHLY and CDR2 FYNNEI. With 3 bases removed from V and 4 bases from J, the gap between germline ends came to 7 bases. The CDR3 loop is CASSENTYNEQFF. CDR3 nucleotides: TGTGCCAGCAGTGAGAACACATACAATGAGCAGTTCTTC.

The rearrangement links TRBV9 to TRBJ2-5; TRBD2 matches 10 bases. The CDR3 extends over 17 amino acids. Trimming removed 4 bases from V and 2 bases from J; junction bases left unmatched: 11. The V gene's germline CDR1 is SGDLS and CDR2 YYNGEE. In DNA, the CDR3 is TGTGCCAGCAGCAAACAAGCGGGAGGGGGCCTACAAGAGACCCAGTACTTC. Translating it yields CASSKQAGGGLQETQYF.

J is TRBJ1-1 and V is TRBV11-2, with D possibly matching TRBD1 (5 bases). The CDR3 has 16 amino acids. The germline V gene has CDR1 SGHAT and CDR2 FQNNGV. V dropped 5 bases and J dropped 0 bases, with 16 bases sitting between them. This chain's CDR3 is CASSRTGDYMNTEAFF. The CDR3 coding sequence is TGTGCCAGCAGCCGAACGGGGGATTATATGAACACTGAAGCTTTCTTT. The entire variable domain, with the rest obtained from reference TRBV11-2 and TRBJ1-1, is as follows: EAGVAQSPRYKIIEKRQSVAFWCNPISGHATLYWYQQILGQGPKLLIQFQNNGVVDDSQLPKDRFSAERLKGVDSTLKIQPAKLEDSAVYLCASSRTGDYMNTEAFFGQGTRLTVV.

The gene calls are TRBV30 and TRBJ1-6, with no clear D. The germline V and J ends were trimmed by 3 bases and 7 bases, with 4 bases remaining between them. Germline V gene lookup returns CDR1 GTSNPN and CDR2 SVGIG (reference sequence). The CDR3 runs to 11 residues. CDR3 nucleotide sequence: TGTGCCTGGAGCCGGAATTCACCCCTCCACTTT. Amino acids: CAWSRNSPLHF.

Turning to this clone: One end of the junction varies from germline; a read error may be responsible. V usage is TRBV7-3 and J usage is TRBJ2-2, with 8 bases aligning to TRBD1. CDR1 and CDR2 from the germline V gene are SGHTA and FQGTGA. The CDR3 has 16 residues. The CDR3 sequence is CASSSARTGNAGELFF. The CDR3 DNA sequence: TGTGCCAGCAGCTCGGCCCGGACAGGGAACGCCGGGGAGCTGTTTTTT.

In its sample, this clone is large (0.1 to 1%). The chain joins TRBV6-5 to TRBJ2-7; 12 bases fit TRBD2. CDR1 is MNHEY and CDR2 is SVGAGI in the germline V gene. Losses at the gene ends were 6 bases for V and 4 bases for J; bases not matched to a gene: 4. The CDR3 is made up of 14 amino acids. The CDR3 spells CASSGLAGMYEQYF. In nucleotides, the CDR3 is TGTGCCAGCAGCGGACTAGCGGGGATGTACGAGCAGTACTTC.

The V call is TRBV6-5, the J call TRBJ2-7, with TRBD2 matching over 9 bases. The CDR3 extends over 15 amino acids. In germline, CDR1 is MNHEY, CDR2 SVGAGI. V was clipped by 2 bases and J by 6 bases; unmatched bases: 8. For the CDR3, the DNA is TGTGCCAGCAGTTACAAGGGAAAAGCGGGAGGCGAGCAGTACTTC. Translating gives CASSYKGKAGGEQYF.

This chain connects TRBV28 to TRBJ2-1; TRBD2 matches 10 bases. Germline trimming cut 1 base from V and 14 bases from J; bases unmatched to any gene: 8. The germline gives CDR1 MDHEN, CDR2 SYDVKM. The CDR3 covers 14 residues. CDR3 DNA: TGTGCCAGCAGTTTATATGGCTCGAGCGGGAGGGAGTTCTTC. Residues: CASSLYGSSGREFF.

This sequence joins TRBV28 and TRBJ2-3; 13 bases agree with TRBD2. The CDR3 spans 17 residues. CDR1 and CDR2 (germline): MDHEN, SYDVKM. The V and J ends lost 6 bases and 3 bases, in that order; junction bases with no gene match: 9. DNA for the CDR3: TGTGCCAGCAGGACCACAGGACTAGCGGGAGTAACAGATACGCAGTATTTT. It yields the protein CASRTTGLAGVTDTQYF.

The rearrangement uses TRBV28 and TRBJ2-7; 11 positions agree with TRBD2. This CDR3 has 15 residues. Germline-derived CDR1 and CDR2 are MDHEN and SYDVKM. V trimming: 7 bases; J trimming: 3 bases; junction bases outside the gene matches: 8. CDR3 in amino acids: CASTATSGIFYEQYF. Written as DNA, the CDR3 is TGTGCCAGCACCGCGACTAGCGGGATATTCTACGAGCAGTACTTC.

The rearrangement joins TRBV11-1 to TRBJ1-4, with 10 bases lining up with TRBD1. The length of the CDR3 is 15 residues. The germline V gene encodes CDR1 SGHAT and CDR2 FQDESV (reference sequence). The trim removed 3 bases at V and 7 bases at J, leaving 5 bases unmatched. The CDR3 DNA follows: TGTGCCAGCAGCTTGAGACAGGGGGCATTTGAAAAACTGTTTTTT. It encodes CASSLRQGAFEKLFF.

The chain links TRBV2 to TRBJ2-3, with 10 bases aligning to TRBD1. The J segment lost 0 bases and the V segment lost 4 bases, leaving 7 bases of the junction unmatched. Germline CDR1 reads SNHLY; CDR2 reads FYNNEI. This CDR3 region has 17 residues. This CDR3 reads CASSAGTGVFSTDTQYF. The CDR3 region has the DNA TGTGCCAGCAGTGCCGGGACAGGGGTCTTTAGCACAGATACGCAGTATTTT.

This chain links TRBV5-4 with TRBJ1-1, with a possible D match to TRBD1 (5 bases). Germline CDR1 reads SGHNT; CDR2 reads YYREEE (reference sequence). This CDR3 region has 15 residues. Trimming took 4 bases from V and 1 from J, leaving 14 bases between them. CDR3 in amino acids: CASSPRTPTNTEAFF. The CDR3, as DNA: TGTGCCAGCAGCCCGAGGACACCTACGAACACTGAAGCTTTCTTT.

The rearrangement joins TRBV4-1 to TRBJ2-7, with D tentatively TRBD1 (6 bases). Trimming left V 1 base short and J 5 bases short, with 27 bases between. The germline CDR1 and CDR2 sequences are MGHRA and YSYEKL. The CDR3 is 19 amino acids. CDR3 DNA: TGCGCCAGCAGCCAAGGACCCCCCCTCGGTGGGGGCGCGAAACACGAGCAGTACTTC. Protein product: CASSQGPPLGGGAKHEQYF.

This clone was counted once. The chain joins TRBV5-1 to TRBJ2-7; 11 positions match TRBD2. V was pared by 4 bases and J by 1 base, with 16 bases of the junction left unmatched. The CDR3 totals 19 residues. CDR1 and CDR2 from the germline V gene are SGHRS and YFSETQ. The CDR3 is CASSRGWGLAVRSSYEQYF. CDR3 DNA: TGCGCCAGCAGCAGGGGATGGGGACTAGCGGTACGCTCATCCTACGAGCAGTACTTC.

This sequence joins TRBV9 and TRBJ2-5; D possibly corresponds to TRBD2 (6 bases). Germline CDR1 is SGDLS and CDR2 is YYNGEE. The CDR3 sequence is 15 residues long. Trimming stripped 4 bases from V and 4 bases from J, with 17 bases between. Written as DNA, the CDR3 is TGTGCCAGCAGCCCTTGGCTTGCGGGGATAGAGACCCAGTACTTC. This encodes CASSPWLAGIETQYF.

The gene calls are TRBV18 and TRBJ1-2, with TRBD1 as a possible D gene (6 bases). V was pared by 5 bases and J by 3 bases, with 10 bases between. This CDR3 has 13 residues. CDR1 KGHSH and CDR2 LQKENI come from the germline V gene. For the CDR3, the DNA is TGTGCCAGCTCAAACAGGGAAGACTATGGCTACACCTTC. This gives the protein CASSNREDYGYTF.

The chain couples TRBV6-5 to TRBJ2-1; D is ambiguous. V was trimmed by 7 bases and J by 6 bases, leaving 16 bases between them. From germline, CDR1 is MNHEY and CDR2 SVGAGI. This CDR3 contains 14 residues. This CDR3 is CASTRNSQTNEQFF. DNA of the CDR3: TGTGCCAGCACTCGGAACAGCCAGACCAATGAGCAGTTCTTC.

The rearrangement joins TRBV5-1 to TRBJ2-7; 9 bases agree with TRBD1. Losses at the gene ends were 9 bases for V and 5 bases for J; bases not matched to a gene: 9. CDR3 length: 13 amino acids. CDR1 and CDR2 from the germline V gene are SGHRS and YFSETQ. For the CDR3, the DNA is TGCGCCACCGGACAGGGGTCGTCCCACGAGCAGTACTTC. Translated, it gives CATGQGSSHEQYF.

The chain couples TRBV19 to TRBJ2-7; tentatively, D is TRBD2 (5 bases). Germline CDR1 and CDR2: LNHDA and SQIVND (reference sequence). The length of the CDR3 is 15 residues. V was pared by 3 bases and J by 2 bases, with 14 bases between. CDR3 in DNA: TGTGCCAGTAGTATGATGGGAGTTCCCCCCTACGAGCAGTACTTC. Protein sequence: CASSMMGVPPYEQYF.

V usage is TRBV5-5 and J usage is TRBJ2-3, with TRBD1 matching over 7 bases. The CDR3 has 15 amino acids. Unmatched junction bases numbered 6, after V lost 3 bases and J lost 2 bases. Germline V CDR1 and CDR2: SGHKS, YYEKEE (reference sequence). The CDR3 loop reads CASSWDSPPTDTQYF. The CDR3 DNA is TGTGCCAGCAGCTGGGACAGTCCCCCCACAGATACGCAGTATTTT. Based on the CDR3 plus reference TRBV5-5 and TRBJ2-3, the full variable domain is DAGVTQSPTHLIKTRGQQVTLRCSPISGHKSVSWYQQVLGQGPQFIFQYYEKEERGRGNFPDRFSARQFPNYSSELNVNALLLGDSALYLCASSWDSPPTDTQYFGPGTRLTVL.

The gene calls are TRBV6-5 and TRBJ2-7; 8 bases agree with TRBD1. The CDR3 covers 15 residues. V lost 6 bases and J lost 0; bases outside the gene matches: 7. CDR1 and CDR2 from the germline V gene are MNHEY and SVGAGI. In nucleotides, the CDR3 is TGTGCCAGCAGACGCGACAGGGGTCTCTCCTACGAGCAGTACTTC. Amino acids: CASRRDRGLSYEQYF.

The V call is TRBV4-1, the J call TRBJ1-5, with 8 bases matching TRBD1. The V and J ends lost 4 bases and 6 bases, in that order; junction bases with no gene match: 5. Germline lookup yields CDR1 MGHRA and CDR2 YSYEKL. The CDR3 has 14 residues. The CDR3 protein is CASSPDRGGQPQHF. CDR3 nucleotide sequence: TGCGCCAGCAGCCCCGACAGGGGCGGTCAGCCCCAGCATTTT.

The V gene is TRBV29-1, the J gene TRBJ1-5; the match to TRBD1 covers 7 bases. Germline CDR1 is SQVTM and CDR2 is ANQGSEA. This CDR3 region has 12 residues. The trim removed 7 bases at V and 10 bases at J, leaving 10 bases unmatched. The CDR3: CSAGQGGRPQHF. CDR3 in DNA: TGCAGCGCGGGGCAGGGGGGTCGACCCCAGCATTTT.

The rearrangement uses TRBV7-2 and TRBJ2-3, with 9 bases identical to TRBD1. Germline lookup yields CDR1 SGHTA and CDR2 FQGNSA. V trimming: 4 bases; J trimming: 3 bases; junction bases outside the gene matches: 5. The CDR3 consists of 15 residues. CDR3 coding DNA: TGTGCCAGCAGCTATTGGACAGGGGAAACAGATACGCAGTATTTT. This sequence encodes CASSYWTGETDTQYF.

The chain carries TRBV7-9 and TRBJ2-4, with 9 nucleotides matching TRBD1. The J segment lost 1 base and the V segment lost 1 base, leaving 2 bases of the junction unmatched. The CDR3 runs 16 residues. Germline CDR1 SEHNR, CDR2 FQNEAQ (reference sequence). CDR3 sequence: CASSLGTGVAKNIQYF. The CDR3 DNA reads TGTGCCAGCAGCTTAGGGACAGGGGTGGCCAAAAACATTCAGTACTTC.